These T cell receptor beta chains were read from a single sample in a study of cytomegalovirus exposure and HLA in healthy donors. Some clones are missing from TCRdb's copy, which holds only in-frame ones; the method was immunoSEQ multiplex PCR. The data show approximately 170,000 clones, with around 81% seen just once and about 2.1% held by the top ten. Sequenced: PBMCs. The receptors originated from a woman aged 30 to 39 in good health and CMV-seropositive. Each CDR3 is given with its conserved first and last residue. A D gene is named only where the DNA matches it firmly. For some rows the clone size is stated as once, few or many, or as a class when expanded; others skip it.

J gene: TRBJ1-6; D gene: TRBD1; V gene: TRBV16; clone size: -; CDR3 DNA: TGTGCCAGCAGCCGTCGGGGACAGGGTAATTCACCCCTCCACTTT; CDR3 protein: CASSRRGQGNSPLHF
J gene: TRBJ1-2; D gene: -; V gene: TRBV4-1; clone size: -; CDR3 DNA: TGCGCCAGCAGCCAAGGGTGGGCGGAGGATGATTATGGCTACACCTTC; CDR3 protein: CASSQGWAEDDYGYTF
J gene: TRBJ2-7; D gene: -; V gene: TRBV29-1; clone size: -; CDR3 DNA: TGCAGCGTGGGCACAGGTCTGGGATCCTACGAGCAGTACTTC; CDR3 protein: CSVGTGLGSYEQYF
J gene: TRBJ1-1; D gene: -; V gene: TRBV4-1; clone size: -; CDR3 DNA: TGCGCCAGCAGCCAAGATGTTTCTCCCTTGCTACTAGCGAACGCTTTCTTT; CDR3 protein: CASSQDVSPLLLANAFF
J gene: TRBJ2-7; D gene: -; V gene: TRBV19; clone size: -; CDR3 DNA: TGTGCCAGTAGTTCCGGGGGCAGGGGGTCCTACGAGCAGTACTTC; CDR3 protein: CASSSGGRGSYEQYF
J gene: TRBJ2-5; D gene: -; V gene: TRBV25-1; clone size: once; CDR3 DNA: TGTGCCAGCAGTGACCCTAGTGCAGGGGGGGAGACCCAGTACTTC; CDR3 protein: CASSDPSAGGETQYF
J gene: TRBJ1-1; D gene: -; V gene: TRBV7-2; clone size: -; CDR3 DNA: TGTGCCAGCAGCTTACACGGGTTGGCTGAAGCTTTCTTT; CDR3 protein: CASSLHGLAEAFF
J gene: TRBJ2-3; D gene: TRBD2; V gene: TRBV9; clone size: -; CDR3 DNA: TGTGCCAGCAGCCTCCTAGCGGGGCCCACAGATACGCAGTATTTT; CDR3 protein: CASSLLAGPTDTQYF
J gene: TRBJ1-1; D gene: -; V gene: TRBV7-2; clone size: -; CDR3 DNA: TGTGCCAGCAGCCTTGAAGGACAGCTCACTGAAGCTTTCTTT; CDR3 protein: CASSLEGQLTEAFF
J gene: TRBJ1-5; D gene: -; V gene: TRBV25-1; clone size: -; CDR3 DNA: TGTGCCAGCAGCTGGGGAGGCAATCAGCCCCAGCATTTT; CDR3 protein: CASSWGGNQPQHF
J gene: TRBJ1-3; D gene: -; V gene: TRBV5-1; clone size: -; CDR3 DNA: TGCGCCAGCAGCTTTTTTTCTGAGGGAACCCTGATTGGAAACACCATATATTTT; CDR3 protein: CASSFFSEGTLIGNTIYF
J gene: TRBJ1-3; D gene: -; V gene: TRBV19; clone size: -; CDR3 DNA: TGTGCCAGTAGATGGAGTTTCTCTGGAAACACCATATATTTT; CDR3 protein: CASRWSFSGNTIYF
J gene: TRBJ1-1; D gene: -; V gene: TRBV18; clone size: -; CDR3 DNA: TGTGCCAGCTCACCAACAGGATCGAACACTGAAGCTTTCTTT; CDR3 protein: CASSPTGSNTEAFF
J gene: TRBJ2-3; D gene: TRBD2; V gene: TRBV10-3; clone size: -; CDR3 DNA: TGTGCCATCAGTGAGTCGACTAGCGAAGATACGCAGTATTTT; CDR3 protein: CAISESTSEDTQYF
J gene: TRBJ1-1; D gene: TRBD1; V gene: TRBV27; clone size: -; CDR3 DNA: TGTGCCAGCCAATCAGGGGGCCGTACTGAAGCTTTCTTT; CDR3 protein: CASQSGGRTEAFF
J gene: TRBJ2-1; D gene: -; V gene: TRBV19; clone size: once; CDR3 DNA: TGTGCCAGTAGTATAGTCAGGAGGGTCGCTGAGCAGTTCTTC; CDR3 protein: CASSIVRRVAEQFF